This T cell receptor beta chain was sequenced during a study of cytomegalovirus exposure and HLA in healthy donors. Findings and caveats of the study: Owing to their indistinguishability, certain V segments, notably TRBV6-2 and TRBV6-3, were excluded. Apart from CMV serostatus, no immune exposure information was available.

The table lists this clone with a few counts. Its cognate antigen is unknown. 13 Jbeta primers and 60 Vbeta primers were used for the PCR. The assay was immunoSEQ multiplex PCR, and TCRdb's table has in-frame clones only and misses some. Of about 170,000 clones in the sample, 75% to 80% were seen once. This CDR3 region has 16 residues. After removal of 4 bases from V and 2 bases from J, the junction contained 8 bases not matched to a gene. The V gene's germline CDR1 is SQVTM and CDR2 ANQGSEA. The rearrangement joins TRBV29-1 to TRBJ2-2; 9 bases agree with TRBD2. Sequenced material: PBMCs. The clonotype was recovered from a woman between 45 and 60 years old in good health and CMV-seropositive. CDR3 DNA sequence: TGCAGCGTTGGGGCTAGCGGGGCAACAAACACCGGGGAGCTGTTTTTT. Amino acid sequence: CSVGASGATNTGELFF.